The next 17 T cell receptor beta chains were all read from a single sample in a study of cytomegalovirus exposure and HLA in healthy donors. Primers for the PCR totalled 60 Vbeta and 13 Jbeta. Produced via immunoSEQ multiplex PCR; TCRdb's table is partial and in-frame only. The sample yields more than 150,000 clones, about 77% seen once. Sequenced material: PBMCs. The receptor source for this set is a woman in her 30s in good health and CMV-seropositive.

J is TRBJ1-1 and V is TRBV28; TRBD1 might be the D (6 bases). The CDR3 length is 14 residues. Germline V gene data show CDR1 as MDHEN and CDR2 as SYDVKM. Trimming took off 9 bases at V and 3 bases at J, with 17 bases between the two ends. The CDR3 coding sequence is TGTGCCAGTTCACCATTGGACAGCTACACTGAAGCTTTCTTT. Translated, it gives CASSPLDSYTEAFF.

The chain uses TRBV25-1 and TRBJ2-2; D gene uncertain. The CDR3 covers 14 residues. The germline V and J ends were trimmed by 5 bases and 5 bases, with 12 bases remaining between them. The germline gives CDR1 MGHDK, CDR2 SYGVNS. CDR3 DNA sequence: TGTGCCAGCAGTTTGCGAAAAGTAACCGGGGAGCTGTTTTTT. Translated, it gives CASSLRKVTGELFF.

The DNA of the CDR3 is TGCGCCAGCAGCCCCGGGACAGGTGTCTACGAGCAGTACTTC. Residues: CASSPGTGVYEQYF. V usage is TRBV4-3 and J usage is TRBJ2-7; 8 nucleotides align to TRBD1. The V segment lost 4 bases and the J segment 3 bases; nucleotides outside the gene matches: 5. Germline-derived CDR1 and CDR2 are LGHNA and YSLEER. The CDR3 sequence is 14 residues long.

V usage is TRBV28 and J usage is TRBJ1-6; the match to TRBD1 covers 8 bases. The CDR3 totals 14 residues. V gave up 5 bases and J gave up 8 bases; unmatched junction bases: 5. CDR1 is MDHEN and CDR2 is SYDVKM in the germline V gene. CDR3 residues: CASSQGQGYSPLHF. CDR3 in DNA: TGTGCCAGCAGTCAAGGACAGGGTTATTCACCCCTCCACTTT.

The V and J genes are TRBV6-5 and TRBJ1-2; TRBD1 agrees at 7 bases. Losses at the gene ends were 2 bases for V and 6 bases for J; bases not matched to a gene: 9. Per the germline V gene, CDR1 is MNHEY and CDR2 is SVGAGI. The CDR3 is 15 residues long. The CDR3 nucleotides are TGTGCCAGCAGTTACCTCGACAGGGTGTATGATGGCTACACCTTC. Translation: CASSYLDRVYDGYTF.

This clone was seen a few times. The V gene is TRBV19, the J gene TRBJ2-7; 8 bases are a match to TRBD1. The germline V gene has CDR1 LNHDA and CDR2 SQIVND (reference sequence). The junction had 6 bases not matched to a gene; V was cut back by 3 bases and J by 2 bases. The CDR3 totals 15 residues. The CDR3 is CASSIGQGFPYEQYF. Written as DNA, the CDR3 is TGTGCCAGTAGTATCGGACAGGGATTCCCCTACGAGCAGTACTTC.

The J gene is TRBJ1-1, the V gene TRBV7-9; weak D call: TRBD1 (6 bases). The CDR3 covers 19 residues. V was clipped by 4 bases and J by 0 bases, with 24 bases between them. Germline values: CDR1 SEHNR, CDR2 FQNEAQ (reference sequence). CDR3 sequence reads: CASSSLHGGAELMNTEAFF. CDR3 in DNA: TGTGCCAGCAGCTCATTGCATGGGGGGGCCGAACTGATGAACACTGAAGCTTTCTTT.

The J gene is TRBJ1-3, the V gene TRBV21-1. TRBV21-1 is noted as a pseudogene. This CDR3 region has 14 residues. CDR3 in amino acids: CASSKGYNGNTIYF. Here the CDR3 DNA reads TGTGCCAGCAGCAAAGGTTATAATGGAAACACCATATATTTT.

This chain uses TRBV6-1 with TRBJ1-4, with D tentatively TRBD1 (5 bases). Trimming pared 4 bases from V and 0 bases from J, leaving 12 bases between. Germline values: CDR1 MNHNS, CDR2 SASEGT. The CDR3 consists of 16 residues. The CDR3 bases are TGTGCCAGCAGTGGAACCGACAGTGCAACTAATGAAAAACTGTTTTTT. Encoded protein: CASSGTDSATNEKLFF.

The J gene is TRBJ1-1, the V gene TRBV29-1, with a possible D match to TRBD1 (6 bases). Trimming removed 6 bases from V and 4 bases from J, with 12 bases in between. The CDR3 runs to 12 residues. CDR1 is SQVTM and CDR2 is ANQGSEA in the germline V gene. The DNA of the CDR3 is TGCAGCGTCTTTACAGGGCGCACTGAAGCTTTCTTT. Encoded protein: CSVFTGRTEAFF.

This chain joins TRBV11-2 and TRBJ1-3; no definite D call. The V gene's germline CDR1 is SGHAT and CDR2 FQNNGV. Between the trimmed V and J ends, which lost 1 base and 0 bases, there was a span of 10 bases. This CDR3 is 16 amino acids long. The chain's CDR3 is CASSLVEAFSGNTIYF. CDR3 DNA sequence: TGTGCCAGCAGCTTAGTAGAGGCGTTCTCTGGAAACACCATATATTTT. The full variable domain, rest sourced from reference TRBV11-2 and TRBJ1-3, is EAGVAQSPRYKIIEKRQSVAFWCNPISGHATLYWYQQILGQGPKLLIQFQNNGVVDDSQLPKDRFSAERLKGVDSTLKIQPAKLEDSAVYLCASSLVEAFSGNTIYFGEGSWLTVV.

The gene calls are TRBV6-6 and TRBJ1-3, with TRBD1 as a possible D gene (6 bases). This CDR3 is built from 16 residues. Germline V gene lookup returns CDR1 MNHNY and CDR2 SVGAGI (reference sequence). Between the trimmed V and J ends, which lost 1 base and 3 bases, there was a span of 13 bases. In nucleotides, the CDR3 is TGTGCCAGCAGTTACTTTGGGACAACTGGTGGAAACACCATATATTTT. It yields the protein CASSYFGTTGGNTIYF.

DNA for the CDR3: TGTGCCAGTAGTATCATAGGGGCAGGGAACACCGGGGAGCTGTTTTTT. As protein: CASSIIGAGNTGELFF. V gene TRBV19 combines with J gene TRBJ2-2; a weak D match, TRBD1 (5 bases). The CDR3 is made up of 16 amino acids. With 3 bases removed from V and 1 base from J, the gap between germline ends came to 12 bases. Looked up from germline, CDR1 is LNHDA and CDR2 is SQIVND (reference sequence).

This CDR3 reads CASSSRDSGGVTEAFF. CDR3 DNA: TGTGCCAGCAGCTCAAGGGACTCTGGTGGGGTCACTGAAGCTTTCTTT. This chain uses TRBV7-9 with TRBJ1-1; a weak D match, TRBD1 (5 bases). CDR1 and CDR2 from the germline V gene are SEHNR and FQNEAQ (reference sequence). V was cut by 4 bases and J by 4 bases, with 19 bases left in between. This CDR3 spans 16 amino acids. Complete variable domain (other parts from reference TRBV7-9 and TRBJ1-1): DTGVSQNPRHKITKRGQNVTFRCDPISEHNRLYWYRQTLGQGPEFLTYFQNEAQLEKSRLLSDRFSAERPKGSFSTLEIQRTEQGDSAMYLCASSSRDSGGVTEAFFGQGTRLTVV.

V is TRBV18 and J is TRBJ1-5; no firm D call. CDR3 length equals 15 residues. Germline lookup yields CDR1 KGHSH and CDR2 LQKENI. V gave up 6 bases and J gave up 2 bases, with 14 bases separating them. The CDR3 protein is CASSNGSIGNQPQHF. The CDR3 coding sequence is TGTGCCAGCTCCAACGGGTCCATTGGCAATCAGCCCCAGCATTTT.

The chain couples TRBV27 to TRBJ2-5; maybe TRBD1 (7 bases). The DNA end lines up better with TRBJ2-7; the J call may be wrong. The CDR3 runs to 16 residues. Germline-derived CDR1 and CDR2 are MNHEY and SMNVEV (reference sequence). CDR3 sequence (DNA): TGTGCCAGCAGCATCCGGAGGGACAGCCTAGCCTACGAGCAGTACTTC. It encodes CASSIRRDSLAYEQYF.

This rearrangement joins TRBV7-9 to TRBJ2-4; TRBD1 matches at 9 bases. Losses at the gene ends were 5 bases for V and 1 base for J; bases not matched to a gene: 6. CDR3 size: 16 residues. Germline V gene sequence: CDR1 SEHNR, CDR2 FQNEAQ (reference sequence). The CDR3 nucleotides read TGTGCCAGCAGCGCAGGTGGGACAGGGGCCAAAAACATTCAGTACTTC. It translates to CASSAGGTGAKNIQYF.